One sample yielded the 20 T cell receptor beta chains listed below, sequenced in a study of T cells in Graves' hyperthyroidism and ophthalmopathy. Amplification yielded TCR beta CDR3 regions, with RNA transcripts as the source. In the first-round RT-PCR of the TCR CDR3, the HTBI primer set was used. In TCRdb, the multiplex PCR reads were re-called with MiXCR into one record per CDR3 protein. The sample records approximately 400,000 distinct CDR3 sequences, 11% to 15% being singletons. Material: blood. These receptors were taken from a man aged 50 to 59 with Graves' ophthalmopathy.

This clonotype was counted ten times or more. The chain couples TRBV6-2 or TRBV6-3 to TRBJ1-2; possible D gene TRBD1, 6 bases. V shed 5 bases and J shed 1 base, with 20 bases lying between them. Germline loops: CDR1 MNHEY, CDR2 SVGEGT. The CDR3 loop spans 17 amino acids. The CDR3 nucleotides read TGTGCCAGCAGTCCCCGTCCGGGGGCTCCCATTAACTATGGCTACACCTTC. Protein: CASSPRPGAPINYGYTF.

This clonotype showed up just a few times. The chain recombines TRBV4-1 with TRBJ2-5; TRBD2 agrees at 10 bases. Per the germline V gene, CDR1 is MGHRA and CDR2 is YSYEKL. The J segment lost 5 bases and the V segment lost 0 bases, leaving 15 bases of the junction unmatched. The CDR3 runs 19 residues. Here the CDR3 DNA reads TGCGCCAGCAGCCAAGATGGGTCCCTAGCGGGAGCCCGAGGGGAGACCCAGTACTTC. This sequence encodes CASSQDGSLAGARGETQYF.

This clonotype was counted many times. This chain uses TRBV20-1 with TRBJ2-5, with D tentatively TRBD1 (6 bases). Trimming left V 6 bases short and J 2 bases short, with 16 bases between. Germline CDR1 and CDR2: DFQATT and SNEGSKA (reference sequence). The CDR3 has 14 amino acids. CDR3: CSARRTDLQETQYF. In DNA, the CDR3 is TGCAGTGCCCGCCGGACAGACCTTCAAGAGACCCAGTACTTC.

This clonotype was seen many times. V gene TRBV10-3 combines with J gene TRBJ2-7, with TRBD2 as a possible D gene (6 bases). Looked up from germline, CDR1 is ENHRY and CDR2 is SYGVKD. Trimming took off 7 bases at V and 6 bases at J, with 16 bases between the two ends. This CDR3 spans 13 amino acids. For the CDR3, the DNA is TGTGCCATCACCCCGAAGGGAGGCGGCGAGCAGTACTTC. Encoded protein: CAITPKGGGEQYF.

The chain joins TRBV20-1 to TRBJ2-3; no clear D. CDR3 size: 15 residues. Trimming cost V 1 base and J 0 bases, with 11 bases left between them. Germline V lookup: CDR1 DFQATT, CDR2 SNEGSKA (reference sequence). The CDR3 reads CSARVADISTDTQYF. DNA of the CDR3: TGCAGTGCTAGAGTAGCCGATATCAGCACAGATACGCAGTATTTT.

This clonotype was detected many times. This rearrangement joins TRBV25-1 to TRBJ2-7, with D perhaps matching TRBD2 (6 bases). The CDR3 has 15 amino acids. Germline V CDR1 and CDR2: MGHDK, SYGVNS. Trimming left V 3 bases short and J 0 bases short, with 12 bases between. CDR3 in amino acids: CASSDTGDSSYEQYF. CDR3 DNA sequence: TGTGCCAGCAGTGACACGGGGGATAGCTCCTACGAGCAGTACTTC.

The J gene is TRBJ2-2, the V gene TRBV5-5; TRBD2 agrees at 7 bases. With 4 bases clipped from V and 4 bases from J, the junction kept 7 bases outside the gene matches. The CDR3 length is 15 residues. CDR1 and CDR2 (germline): SGHKS, YYEKEE (reference sequence). CDR3 sequence: CASSASGTTTGELFF. CDR3 coding DNA: TGTGCCAGCAGCGCTTCCGGGACTACCACCGGGGAGCTGTTTTTT.

The rearrangement uses TRBV7-2 and TRBJ2-2; perhaps D is TRBD1 or TRBD2 (5 bases each). Trimming cost V 0 bases and J 4 bases, with 15 bases left between them. This CDR3 has 17 residues. Germline CDR1 and CDR2: SGHTA and FQGNSA. CDR3 nucleotide sequence: TGTGCCAGCAGCTTAGCGGCTAGGCGAGGGGCCACCGGGGAGCTGTTTTTT. Translation gives CASSLAARRGATGELFF.

This clonotype was observed many times. The chain combines TRBV12-3 or TRBV12-4 with TRBJ1-1; no clear D. V was trimmed by 3 bases and J by 1 base, leaving 6 bases between them. The CDR3 covers 13 residues. The CDR3: CASSLAGNTEAFF. CDR3 nucleotides: TGTGCCAGCAGTTTGGCAGGGAACACTGAAGCTTTCTTT.

The chain recombines TRBV5-5 with TRBJ2-7; 7 bases line up with TRBD1. The germline V gene has CDR1 SGHKS and CDR2 YYEKEE (reference sequence). Trimming removed 3 bases from V and 5 bases from J; junction bases left unmatched: 11. This CDR3 is built from 15 residues. The chain's CDR3 is CASSSRQGGMDEQYF. The DNA of the CDR3 is TGTGCCAGCAGCTCTCGACAGGGCGGTATGGACGAGCAGTACTTC.

A few counts support this clonotype. The junction departs from germline at one end; a sequencing error may be responsible. The rearrangement links TRBV9 to TRBJ2-5, with D possibly matching TRBD1 (7 bases). This CDR3 has 14 amino acids. Looked up from germline, CDR1 is SGDLS and CDR2 is YYNGEE. CDR3 coding DNA: TGTGCCAGCACCGTAGGGCAGGGGGGAGAGACCCAGTACTTC. Residues: CASTVGQGGETQYF.

This clonotype was detected many times. The chain recombines TRBV20-1 with TRBJ2-7; D unresolved. The germline V and J ends were trimmed by 0 bases and 0 bases, with 12 bases remaining between them. There are 15 residues in the CDR3. The germline gives CDR1 DFQATT, CDR2 SNEGSKA (reference sequence). CDR3 in DNA: TGCAGTGCTAGAGATCCTCGGGTGAGCTCCTACGAGCAGTACTTC. Amino acid sequence: CSARDPRVSSYEQYF.

This clonotype appeared a few times. The CDR3 protein is CAWTTDTMYEQYF. CDR3 coding DNA: TGTGCCTGGACTACAGACACCATGTACGAGCAGTACTTC. The chain has TRBV30 and TRBJ2-7; D call uncertain. This CDR3 region has 13 residues. V lost 4 bases to trimming and J lost 4 bases, with 14 bases between them. Germline lookup yields CDR1 GTSNPN and CDR2 SVGIG (reference sequence).

The chain uses TRBV15 and TRBJ2-3; the D is unclear. The CDR3 spans 14 residues. CDR1 is LNHNV, CDR2 YYDKDF, per germline (reference sequence). The V end lost 0 bases, the J end lost 12 bases, and 16 bases lay between the germline ends. In DNA form, the CDR3 reads TGTGCCACCAGCAGAGATCGCTTTCCGAACCCCCAGTATTTT. This codes for CATSRDRFPNPQYF.

This clonotype showed up many times. This chain connects TRBV10-1 to TRBJ2-1; D is undetermined. This CDR3 spans 13 amino acids. V was clipped by 0 bases and J by 8 bases, with 8 bases between them. Germline loops: CDR1 WNHNN, CDR2 SYGVQD (reference sequence). The CDR3 protein is CASSESIGDEQFF. The DNA for the CDR3 is TGCGCCAGCAGTGAGTCGATAGGCGATGAGCAGTTCTTC.

This clonotype was found many times. The V call is TRBV6-1, the J call TRBJ2-7, with 12 bases lining up with TRBD2. CDR1 and CDR2 (germline): MNHNS, SASEGT. The CDR3 has 17 amino acids. After removal of 5 bases from V and 3 bases from J, the junction contained 11 bases not matched to a gene. The CDR3 DNA reads TGTGCCAGCAGTCACCGGCCTACTAGCGGGAGGAACTACGAGCAGTACTTC. This translates into CASSHRPTSGRNYEQYF.

In its sample, this clonotype was seen many times. The chain uses TRBV20-1 and TRBJ1-2; unclear D gene. Trimming left V 6 bases short and J 3 bases short, with 11 bases between. Germline V gives CDR1 DFQATT, CDR2 SNEGSKA (reference sequence). The CDR3 is 12 residues long. CDR3 DNA sequence: TGCAGTGCCCAAGACATCGACTATGGCTACACCTTC. Protein: CSAQDIDYGYTF.

This clonotype was counted many times. The chain is built from TRBV18 and TRBJ2-1; D possibly corresponds to TRBD1 (5 bases). Per germline, CDR1 KGHSH and CDR2 LQKENI. The CDR3 spans 15 residues. Trimming removed 5 bases at V and 2 bases at J, with 13 bases between. For the CDR3, the DNA is TGTGCCAGCTCAGCCCAGGGAATGGCCTACAATGAGCAGTTCTTC. It is translated as CASSAQGMAYNEQFF.

This clonotype was picked up many times. This chain uses TRBV3-1 with TRBJ1-1; the D gene is possibly TRBD1 (5 bases). Germline V lookup: CDR1 LGHDT, CDR2 YNNKEL (reference sequence). The CDR3 totals 13 residues. V lost 7 bases, J lost 1 base, and 10 bases lay in between. This CDR3 is CASKTVENTEAFF. In DNA, the CDR3 is TGTGCCAGCAAGACAGTCGAGAACACTGAAGCTTTCTTT.

This clonotype was seen at least ten times. The chain combines TRBV5-1 with TRBJ2-3, with 11 bases matching TRBD2. CDR3 length: 15 amino acids. CDR1 and CDR2 from the germline V gene are SGHRS and YFSETQ. After removal of 4 bases from V and 2 bases from J, the junction contained 3 bases not matched to a gene. The chain's CDR3 is CASSKTSGDTDTQYF. The DNA for the CDR3 is TGCGCCAGCAGCAAGACTAGCGGGGACACAGATACGCAGTATTTT.